This T cell receptor beta chain derives from a study of cytomegalovirus exposure and HLA in healthy donors. Study outcomes and limitations: Published work reported that the classifier diagnosed cytomegalovirus status with high specificity and sensitivity. Cytomegalovirus association was assigned to 170 or so TCR beta chains. V- and J-gene trimming in TCR beta was tied to a missense DCLRE1C variant by an analysis performed later.

In regard to this clone: Antigen specificity is unknown.

V gave up 11 bases and J gave up 3 bases, with 17 bases separating them. Germline lookup yields CDR1 ENHRY and CDR2 SYGVKD. The CDR3 contains 14 residues. In the PCR, 60 Vbeta and 13 Jbeta primers were used. TCRdb's table, derived via immunoSEQ multiplex PCR, lists solely in-frame clones and lacks some. Of some 150,000 clones in the sample, around four fifths were seen once. The V call is TRBV10-3, the J call TRBJ2-1, with a weak D call TRBD1 (5 bases). This receptor was obtained from a woman between 18 and 29 years old in good health and CMV-seronegative. What was sequenced was PBMCs. CDR3: CAAQQAPDYNEQFF. The CDR3 nucleotides read TGTGCCGCCCAACAGGCGCCTGACTACAATGAGCAGTTCTTC.